Listed here is a single T cell receptor (beta chain). This clone was seen only a few times. The antigen this receptor binds is unknown. It has no much larger one-base neighbor in the sample; base qualities were not kept. TCR beta CDR3 regions were amplified from genomic DNA with the immunoSEQ assay, a bias-controlled multiplex PCR using V- and J-specific primers. A second PCR step added a proprietary barcode and Illumina adapter sequences to the CDR3 amplicons. CDR3 libraries were sequenced on an Illumina MiSeq instrument. Turning to the authors' computational methods: immunoSEQ Analyzer 3.0 was used for export and quality control, with R Bioconductor and Immunarch used for downstream analyses. Only productive rearrangements in the normalized downsampled data set were used to calculate repertoire metrics. In the normalized cohort, clonotypes with more than 5 templates were defined as pathologically expanded. The Inverse Simpson Index was used to measure repertoire diversity. To capture all clonotypes, CMV-specificity analyses were performed on the non-normalized data set. The table was pulled from immuneACCESS by TCRdb, which kept in-frame rearrangements only. Such tables lose some clones; where checked, under half of the loss comes from unresolved V genes, and the rest has no known cause. V, J and clone size were drawn from that table, and D and trimming were deduced from the DNA. For this sample the table gives approximately 80,000 clones, of which 90% to 97% were detected only once. The ten largest account for 1.5% to 2% of the sample.

CDR1 MNHNS and CDR2 SASEGT were looked up in the germline V gene. The CDR3 has 12 amino acids, counting the end cysteine and phenylalanine. The retained sequence is limited to the CDR3, 36 bases, with the frame set at the first base. V is shortened by 6 bases, J by 9 bases, and the region joining them spans 12 bases. Sample time point, as interpreted from the label and publication: recipient sample about 28 days before transplant, after cytoreduction. Blood from recipients was drawn about 28 days before transplant and again at days 30, 100 and 180 after transplant. Nuclei Lysis Solution was used to extract genomic DNA from fresh or cryopreserved unfractionated peripheral blood mononuclear cells. These data originate in a study of T cell clonotyping in hematopoietic cell transplantation (dated by TCRdb to about 2021). Describing the broader study: Recipient samples taken before transplant were collected after cytoreduction. A total of roughly 150 blood samples were collected in the study from 35 to 45 consecutive transplant recipients and their related donors. Recruitment of patients ran from late 2015 to early 2017, and follow-up continued until September 2020 or until death.

Overall study outcomes, separate from this receptor: The sample size was limited, and because cells were not sorted, the contributions of CD4 and CD8 repertoires could not be separated. Recipient repertoires showed only a small fraction of overlap with donor repertoires, and over 95% appeared de novo at the given depth. After transplant, TCR diversity in recipients dropped, and pathologically expanded clonotypes climbed progressively between day 30 and day 180. Broader posttransplant TCR repertoire diversity was predicted by donor and pretransplant recipient Inverse Simpson Index values.

The sequence came from a woman between 45 and 60 years old with acute myeloid leukemia. Some clones in this sample may be carry-over from other donors' samples. This sequence uses TRBV6-1 and TRBJ1-5, with TRBD1 as a weak D call on 5 bases. The specimen was peripheral blood mononuclear cells, collected before stem cell transplant. In nucleotide form, the sequence is TGTGCCAGCAGAGATTCCGGGGGGCCCCAGCATTTT. Its amino acids are CASRDSGGPQHF.